Following are 8 T cell receptor beta chains from one sample sequenced in a study of T cell responses to AZD1222 COVID-19 vaccine. The protocol was immunoSEQ multiplex PCR, while the TCRdb copy is restricted to in-frame clones and leaves out a portion. The top ten clones hold 2.5% to 3% of a sample with around 110,000 clones, approximately 93% of them seen once. Source: peripheral blood, taken on day 0 of AZD1222 vaccination. These receptors were taken from an adult in good health.

The gene calls are TRBV6-5 and TRBJ1-1, with D unresolved. Germline lookup yields CDR1 MNHEY and CDR2 SVGAGI. The CDR3 runs 13 residues. V dropped 2 bases and J dropped 7 bases, with 11 bases sitting between them. The CDR3 reads CASSYLDGREAFF. Written as DNA, the CDR3 is TGTGCCAGCAGTTACCTGGACGGCCGTGAAGCTTTCTTT.

This chain links TRBV10-3 with TRBJ2-5, with unresolved D. The CDR3 covers 12 residues. The germline V gene encodes CDR1 ENHRY and CDR2 SYGVKD. V lost 2 bases and J 1 base, leaving 2 bases between the germline ends. The CDR3 region is CAISEGQETQYF. The CDR3 DNA is TGTGCCATCAGTGAGGGCCAAGAGACCCAGTACTTC.

The V call is TRBV7-3, the J call TRBJ2-7, with TRBD2 as a possible D gene (6 bases). This CDR3 has 13 residues. The V gene's germline CDR1 is SGHTA and CDR2 FQGTGA. V was clipped by 5 bases and J by 9 bases, with 17 bases between them. CDR3: CASSLEGRTAQYF. DNA for the CDR3: TGTGCCAGCAGCCTGGAGGGTAGAACGGCGCAGTACTTC.

This chain links TRBV6-1 with TRBJ1-3, with D unclear. Germline CDR1 reads MNHNS; CDR2 reads SASEGT. The CDR3 totals 16 residues. V was clipped by 2 bases and J by 0 bases, with 11 bases between them. CDR3 in amino acids: CASSESRGSSGNTIYF. In DNA form, the CDR3 reads TGTGCCAGCAGTGAAAGTAGAGGCTCCTCTGGAAACACCATATATTTT.

This chain uses TRBV18 with TRBJ2-5; D call uncertain. V was cut by 5 bases and J by 5 bases, with 9 bases left in between. CDR3 length equals 12 residues. From germline, CDR1 is KGHSH and CDR2 LQKENI. CDR3 residues: CASSGEMETQYF. The DNA of the CDR3 is TGTGCCAGCTCAGGGGAAATGGAGACCCAGTACTTC.

The chain is built from TRBV24-1 and TRBJ2-2, with unresolved D. Between the trimmed V and J ends, which lost 4 bases and 0 bases, there was a span of 8 bases. Per germline, CDR1 KGHDR and CDR2 SFDVKD. This CDR3 is built from 15 residues. The CDR3 nucleotides read TGTGCCACCAGTGAAGAGACAACGAACACCGGGGAGCTGTTTTTT. This translates into CATSEETTNTGELFF.

This clone was observed once. V is TRBV7-8 and J is TRBJ1-2, with 7 bases lining up with TRBD1. CDR1 SGHVS and CDR2 FQNEAQ come from the germline V gene. The V gene end was trimmed by 4 bases and the J gene end by 5 bases; junction bases not matched to a gene: 10. The CDR3 extends over 15 amino acids. CDR3 protein: CASSYGRTGAYGYTF. The CDR3 region has the DNA TGTGCCAGCAGCTATGGCCGAACAGGGGCATATGGCTACACCTTC.

The chain combines TRBV5-1 with TRBJ2-2; 10 bases are shared with TRBD1. The CDR3 is 21 residues long. Losses at the gene ends were 0 bases for V and 1 base for J; bases not matched to a gene: 15. Germline CDR1 is SGHRS and CDR2 is YFSETQ. CDR3 amino acids: CASSLARGQGLYPQNTGELFF. The CDR3 DNA follows: TGCGCCAGCAGCTTGGCCAGGGGACAGGGGCTTTACCCCCAGAACACCGGGGAGCTGTTTTTT.